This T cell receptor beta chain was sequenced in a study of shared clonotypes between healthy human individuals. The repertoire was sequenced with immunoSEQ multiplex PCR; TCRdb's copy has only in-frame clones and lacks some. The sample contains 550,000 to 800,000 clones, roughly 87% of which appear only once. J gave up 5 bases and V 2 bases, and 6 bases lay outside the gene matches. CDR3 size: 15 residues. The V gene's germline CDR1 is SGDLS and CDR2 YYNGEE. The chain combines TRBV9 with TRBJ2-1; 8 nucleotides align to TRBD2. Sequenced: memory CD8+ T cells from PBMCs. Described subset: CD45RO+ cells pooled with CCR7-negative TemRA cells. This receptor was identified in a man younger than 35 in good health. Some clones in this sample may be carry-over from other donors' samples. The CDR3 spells CASSVDGRANNEQFF. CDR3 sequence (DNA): TGTGCCAGCAGCGTTGACGGGAGGGCCAACAATGAGCAGTTCTTC.